This T cell receptor (beta chain) stems from a study of shared clonotypes between healthy human individuals. Repertoires were generated with immunoSEQ multiplex PCR, while TCRdb's copy carries only in-frame clones and drops some. The sample has about 2.1 million clones, just over 90% seen once; the top ten hold over 1.5%. Cells designated naive CD8 were CD45RO-negative and were positively selected for CCR7, with terminally differentiated effector memory CD45RA+ cells excluded. The CDR3 consists of 13 residues. Trimming stripped 6 bases from V and 5 bases from J, with 10 bases between. Germline CDR1 and CDR2: MGHDK and SYGVNS.

The genes are TRBV25-1 and TRBJ1-4, with a tentative D call TRBD1 (6 bases). Sequencing used naive CD8+ T cells from PBMCs. The origin of this receptor is a man in his late teens or twenties in good health. Some clones in this sample may be carry-over from other donors' samples. CDR3 sequence: CASRDRGNEKLFF. The CDR3 DNA sequence: TGTGCCAGCAGGGACAGAGGAAATGAAAAACTGTTTTTT. Together with reference TRBV25-1 and TRBJ1-4, the CDR3 gives the full variable domain: EADIYQTPRYLVIGTGKKITLECSQTMGHDKMYWYQQDPGMELHLIHYSYGVNSTEKGDLSSESTVSRIRTEHFPLTLESARPSHTSQYLCASRDRGNEKLFFGSGTQLSVL.